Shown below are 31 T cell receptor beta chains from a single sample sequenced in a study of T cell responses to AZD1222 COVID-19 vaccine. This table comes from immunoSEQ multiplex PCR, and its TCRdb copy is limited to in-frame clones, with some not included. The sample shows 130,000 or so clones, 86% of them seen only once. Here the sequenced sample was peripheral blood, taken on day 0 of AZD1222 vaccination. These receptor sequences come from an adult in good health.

CDR3 bases: TGTGCCAGCAGCAGGTACAGGATTAACTATGGCTACACCTTC. It translates to CASSRYRINYGYTF. The chain couples TRBV7-2 to TRBJ1-2, with D possibly matching TRBD1 (5 bases). This CDR3 has 14 residues. The ends were cut back, 5 bases at V and 1 base at J, with 11 bases in the middle. Germline V gene sequence: CDR1 SGHTA, CDR2 FQGNSA. The variable domain in full, completed from reference TRBV7-2 and TRBJ1-2, reads GAGVSQSPSNKVTEKGKDVELRCDPISGHTALYWYRQSLGQGLEFLIYFQGNSAPDKSGLPSDRFSAERTGGSVSTLTIQRTQQEDSAVYLCASSRYRINYGYTFGSGTRLTVV.

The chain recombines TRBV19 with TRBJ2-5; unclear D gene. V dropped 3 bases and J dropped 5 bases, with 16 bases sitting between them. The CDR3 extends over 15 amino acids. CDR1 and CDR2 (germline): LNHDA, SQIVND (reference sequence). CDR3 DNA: TGTGCCAGTAGTATTGATGTCGGCCCTCGGGAGACCCAGTACTTC. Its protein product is CASSIDVGPRETQYF. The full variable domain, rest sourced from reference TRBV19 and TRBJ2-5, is DGGITQSPKYLFRKEGQNVTLSCEQNLNHDAMYWYRQDPGQGLRLIYYSQIVNDFQKGDIAEGYSVSREKKESFPLTVTSAQKNPTAFYLCASSIDVGPRETQYFGPGTRLLVL.

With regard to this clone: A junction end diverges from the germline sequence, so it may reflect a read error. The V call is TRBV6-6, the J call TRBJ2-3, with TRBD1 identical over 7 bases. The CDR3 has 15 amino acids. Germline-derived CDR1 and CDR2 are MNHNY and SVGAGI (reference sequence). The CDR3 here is CASSDSGTGTDTQYF. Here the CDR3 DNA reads TGTGCCAGCAGTGACTCCGGGACAGGCACAGATACGCAGTATTTT.

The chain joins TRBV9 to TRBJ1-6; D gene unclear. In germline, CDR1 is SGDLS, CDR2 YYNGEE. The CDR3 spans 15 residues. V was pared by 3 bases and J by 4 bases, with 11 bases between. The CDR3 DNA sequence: TGTGCCAGCAGCGCGGACGGGAGTTATAATTCACCCCTCCACTTT. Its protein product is CASSADGSYNSPLHF.

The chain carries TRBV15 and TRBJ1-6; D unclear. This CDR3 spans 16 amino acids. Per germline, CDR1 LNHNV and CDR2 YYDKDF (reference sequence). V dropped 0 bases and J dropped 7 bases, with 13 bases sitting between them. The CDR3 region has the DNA TGTGCCACCAGCAGAGATGGGCAGGCGGGGAATTCACCCCTCCACTTT. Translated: CATSRDGQAGNSPLHF.

The CDR3 DNA follows: TGTGCCAGCTCACCAGGAGCTTACGAGCAGTACTTC. It yields the protein CASSPGAYEQYF. V usage is TRBV18 and J usage is TRBJ2-7; D gene uncertain. Between the trimmed V and J ends, which lost 2 bases and 4 bases, there was a span of 6 bases. This CDR3 comprises 12 residues. CDR1 and CDR2 from the germline V gene are KGHSH and LQKENI.

The CDR3 DNA sequence: TGTGCCAGCAGCTTGGTATATAAGGGGTCCTACGAGCAGTACTTC. Amino acid sequence: CASSLVYKGSYEQYF. The V call is TRBV5-4, the J call TRBJ2-7, with a tentative D call TRBD1 (5 bases). V lost 0 bases and J 1 base, leaving 11 bases between the germline ends. Germline CDR1 SGHNT, CDR2 YYREEE (reference sequence). There are 15 residues in the CDR3.

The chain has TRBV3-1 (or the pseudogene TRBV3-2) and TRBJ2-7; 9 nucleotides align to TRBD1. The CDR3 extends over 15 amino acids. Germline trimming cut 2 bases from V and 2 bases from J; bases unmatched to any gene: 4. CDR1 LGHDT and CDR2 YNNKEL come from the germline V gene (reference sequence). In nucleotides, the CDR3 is TGTGCCAGCAGCCAACCGGGACAGGGAGCCTACGAGCAGTACTTC. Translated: CASSQPGQGAYEQYF.

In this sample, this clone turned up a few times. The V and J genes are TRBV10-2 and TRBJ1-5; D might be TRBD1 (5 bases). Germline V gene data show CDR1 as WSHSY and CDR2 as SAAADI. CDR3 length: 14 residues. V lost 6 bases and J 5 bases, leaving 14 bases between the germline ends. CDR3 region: CASSASLGHQPQHF. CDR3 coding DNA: TGCGCCAGCAGCGCCTCTTTGGGACATCAGCCCCAGCATTTT.

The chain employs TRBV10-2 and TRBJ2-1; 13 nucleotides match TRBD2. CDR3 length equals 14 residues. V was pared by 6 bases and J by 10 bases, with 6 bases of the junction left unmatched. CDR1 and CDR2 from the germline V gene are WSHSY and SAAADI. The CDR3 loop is CASSRLAGGNEQFF. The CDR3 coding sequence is TGCGCCAGCAGCAGACTAGCGGGAGGAAACGAGCAGTTCTTC.

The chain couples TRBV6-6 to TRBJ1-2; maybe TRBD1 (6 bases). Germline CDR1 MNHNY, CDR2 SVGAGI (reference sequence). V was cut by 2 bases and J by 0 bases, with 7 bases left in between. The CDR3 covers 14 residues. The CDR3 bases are TGTGCCAGCAGTTACAGGGGGTCTAACTATGGCTACACCTTC. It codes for CASSYRGSNYGYTF.

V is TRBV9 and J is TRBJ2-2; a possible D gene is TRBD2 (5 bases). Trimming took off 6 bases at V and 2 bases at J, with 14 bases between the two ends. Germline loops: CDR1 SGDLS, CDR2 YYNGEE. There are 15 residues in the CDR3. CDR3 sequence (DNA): TGTGCCAGCAACCCCCGGACTTTAAACACCGGGGAGCTGTTTTTT. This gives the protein CASNPRTLNTGELFF.

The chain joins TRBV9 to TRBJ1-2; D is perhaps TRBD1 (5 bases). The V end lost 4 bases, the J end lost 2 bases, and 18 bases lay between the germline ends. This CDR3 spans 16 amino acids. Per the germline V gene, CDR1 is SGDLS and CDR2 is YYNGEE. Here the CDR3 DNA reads TGTGCCAGCAGCCCCACGCCAGGGCGGTTAAACTATGGCTACACCTTC. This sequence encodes CASSPTPGRLNYGYTF.

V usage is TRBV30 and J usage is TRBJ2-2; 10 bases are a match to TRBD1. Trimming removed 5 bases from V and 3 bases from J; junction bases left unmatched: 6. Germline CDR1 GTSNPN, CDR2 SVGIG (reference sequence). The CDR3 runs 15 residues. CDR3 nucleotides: TGTGCCTGGGACAGGGGGCTTGGGGACACCGGGGAGCTGTTTTTT. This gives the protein CAWDRGLGDTGELFF.

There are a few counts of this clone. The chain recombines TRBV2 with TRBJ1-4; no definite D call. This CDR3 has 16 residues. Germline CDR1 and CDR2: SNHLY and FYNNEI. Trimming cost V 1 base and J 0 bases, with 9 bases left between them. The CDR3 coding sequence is TGTGCCAGCAGTGAAGAATATCTGGCAACTAATGAAAAACTGTTTTTT. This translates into CASSEEYLATNEKLFF. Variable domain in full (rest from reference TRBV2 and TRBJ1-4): EPEVTQTPSHQVTQMGQEVILRCVPISNHLYFYWYRQILGQKVEFLVSFYNNEISEKSEIFDDQFSVERPDGSNFTLKIRSTKLEDSAMYFCASSEEYLATNEKLFFGSGTQLSVL.

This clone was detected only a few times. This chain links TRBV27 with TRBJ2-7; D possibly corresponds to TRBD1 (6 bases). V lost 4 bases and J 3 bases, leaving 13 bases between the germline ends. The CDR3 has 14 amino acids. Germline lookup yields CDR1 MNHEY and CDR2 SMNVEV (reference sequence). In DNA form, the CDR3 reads TGTGCCAGCAGTTCTCCTTCCAGGGGCTACGAGCAGTACTTC. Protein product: CASSSPSRGYEQYF.

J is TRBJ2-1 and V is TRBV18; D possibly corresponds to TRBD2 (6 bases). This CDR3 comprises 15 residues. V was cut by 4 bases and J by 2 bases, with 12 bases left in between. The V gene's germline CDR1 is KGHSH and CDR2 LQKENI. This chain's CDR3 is CASSLEEGPYNEQFF. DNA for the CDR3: TGTGCCAGCTCACTAGAGGAGGGCCCCTACAATGAGCAGTTCTTC.

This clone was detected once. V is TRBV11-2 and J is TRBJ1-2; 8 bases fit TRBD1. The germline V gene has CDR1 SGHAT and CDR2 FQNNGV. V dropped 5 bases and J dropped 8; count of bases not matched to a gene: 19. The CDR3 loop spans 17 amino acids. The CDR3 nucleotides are TGTGCCAGCAGCCCAATTAACCGACAGGGGCGAAATGAAGGCTACACCTTC. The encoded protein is CASSPINRQGRNEGYTF.

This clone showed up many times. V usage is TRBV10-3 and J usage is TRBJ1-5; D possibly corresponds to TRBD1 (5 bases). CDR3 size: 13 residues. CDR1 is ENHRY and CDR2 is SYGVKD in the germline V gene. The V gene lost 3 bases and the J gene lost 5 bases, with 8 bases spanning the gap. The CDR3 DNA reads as TGTGCCATCAGTGATGTGGGGGATCAGCCCCAGCATTTT. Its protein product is CAISDVGDQPQHF.

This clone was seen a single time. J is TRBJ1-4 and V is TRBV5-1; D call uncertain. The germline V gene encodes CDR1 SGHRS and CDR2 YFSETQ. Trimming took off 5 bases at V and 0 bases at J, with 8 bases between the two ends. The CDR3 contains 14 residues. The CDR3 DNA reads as TGCGCCAGCAGAATGAGGGCAACTAATGAAAAACTGTTTTTT. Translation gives CASRMRATNEKLFF.

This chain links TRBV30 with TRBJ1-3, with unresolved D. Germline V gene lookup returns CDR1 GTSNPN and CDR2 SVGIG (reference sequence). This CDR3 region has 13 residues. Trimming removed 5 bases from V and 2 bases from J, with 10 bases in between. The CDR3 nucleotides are TGTGCCTGGGGGGTCGCGGCTGGAAACACCATATATTTT. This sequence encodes CAWGVAAGNTIYF.

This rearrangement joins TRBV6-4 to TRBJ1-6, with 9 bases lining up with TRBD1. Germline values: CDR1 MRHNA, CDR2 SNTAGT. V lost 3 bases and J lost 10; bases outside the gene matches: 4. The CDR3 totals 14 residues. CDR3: CASSDGQGSSPLHF. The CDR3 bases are TGTGCCAGCAGTGATGGACAGGGGAGCTCACCCCTCCACTTT.

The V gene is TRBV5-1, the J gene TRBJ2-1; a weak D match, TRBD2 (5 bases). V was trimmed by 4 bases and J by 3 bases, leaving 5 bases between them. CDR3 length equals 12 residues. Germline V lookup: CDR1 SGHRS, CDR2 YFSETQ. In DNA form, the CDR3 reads TGCGCCAGCAGCGCGGGCTACAATGAGCAGTTCTTC. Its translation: CASSAGYNEQFF.

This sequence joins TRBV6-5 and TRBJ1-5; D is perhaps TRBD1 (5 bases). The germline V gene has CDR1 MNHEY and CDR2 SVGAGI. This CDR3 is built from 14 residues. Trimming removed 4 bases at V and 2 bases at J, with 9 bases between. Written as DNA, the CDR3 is TGTGCCAGCAGTTCCTTACAGGGCAATCAGCCCCAGCATTTT. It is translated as CASSSLQGNQPQHF.

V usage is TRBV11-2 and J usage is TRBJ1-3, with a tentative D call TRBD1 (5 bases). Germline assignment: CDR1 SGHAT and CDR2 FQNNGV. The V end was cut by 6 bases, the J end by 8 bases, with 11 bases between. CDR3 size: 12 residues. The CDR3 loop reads CASSPTGDTIYF. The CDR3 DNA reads TGTGCCAGCAGTCCCACGGGGGACACCATATATTTT.

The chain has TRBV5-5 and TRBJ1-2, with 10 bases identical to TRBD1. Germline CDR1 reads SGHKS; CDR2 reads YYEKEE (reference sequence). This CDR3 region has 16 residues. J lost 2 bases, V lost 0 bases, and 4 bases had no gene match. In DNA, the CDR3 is TGTGCCAGCAGCTTGGGAGGGACAGGGGCGAACTATGGCTACACCTTC. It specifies CASSLGGTGANYGYTF.

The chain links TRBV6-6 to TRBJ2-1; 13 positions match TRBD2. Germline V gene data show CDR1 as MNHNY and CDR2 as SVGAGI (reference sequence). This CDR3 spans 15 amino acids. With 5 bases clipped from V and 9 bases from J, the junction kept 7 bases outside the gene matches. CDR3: CASSAGLAGFGEQFF. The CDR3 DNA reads TGTGCCAGCAGTGCGGGACTAGCGGGGTTCGGTGAGCAGTTCTTC.

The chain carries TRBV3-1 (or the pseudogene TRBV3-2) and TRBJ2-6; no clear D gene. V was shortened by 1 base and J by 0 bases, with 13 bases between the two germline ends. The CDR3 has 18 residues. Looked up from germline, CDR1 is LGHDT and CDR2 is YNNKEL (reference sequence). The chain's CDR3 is CASSQVNSGSSGANVLTF. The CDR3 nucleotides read TGTGCCAGCAGCCAAGTAAATTCAGGAAGCTCTGGGGCCAACGTCCTGACTTTC.

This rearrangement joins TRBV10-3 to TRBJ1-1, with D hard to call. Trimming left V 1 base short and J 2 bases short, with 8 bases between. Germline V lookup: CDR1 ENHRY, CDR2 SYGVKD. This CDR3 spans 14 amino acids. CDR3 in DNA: TGTGCCATCAGTGAGTACCAGGCAAACACTGAAGCTTTCTTT. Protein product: CAISEYQANTEAFF.

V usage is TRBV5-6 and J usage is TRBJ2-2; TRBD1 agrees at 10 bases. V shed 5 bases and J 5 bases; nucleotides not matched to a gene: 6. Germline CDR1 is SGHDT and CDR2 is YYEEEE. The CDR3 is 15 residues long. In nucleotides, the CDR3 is TGTGCCAGCAGAGATGGGACAGGGGTAACCGGGGAGCTGTTTTTT. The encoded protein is CASRDGTGVTGELFF.

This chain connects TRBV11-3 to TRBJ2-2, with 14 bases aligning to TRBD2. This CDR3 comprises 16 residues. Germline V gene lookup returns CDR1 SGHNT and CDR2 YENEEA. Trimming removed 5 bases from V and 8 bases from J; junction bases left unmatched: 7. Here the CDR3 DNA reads TGTGCCAGCAGCAGAGGGACTAGCGGGAGCCCGGGGGAGCTGTTTTTT. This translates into CASSRGTSGSPGELFF.